One T cell receptor beta chain is described in this entry. Antigen unknown. These data belong to a study of cytomegalovirus exposure and HLA in healthy donors. Study context: T cells numbering about 179 million yielded approximately 100 million unique TCR beta sequences in an earlier analysis.

Primers: 60 Vbeta forward and 13 Jbeta reverse. Sequencing was performed with immunoSEQ multiplex PCR; in TCRdb, only in-frame clones are kept and a portion is missing. Of approximately 100,000 clones listed, 70% to 80% were seen once; the top ten hold under 4%. Findings and limits, study-wide: Data from an earlier analysis indicated that most TCR beta V segments were productive either about 90% or about 30% of the time.

Losses at the gene ends were 7 bases for V and 0 bases for J; bases not matched to a gene: 8. The V gene's germline CDR1 is LNHDA and CDR2 SQIVND (reference sequence). CDR3 length: 16 amino acids. The sample comprised PBMCs. This TCR was recovered from a man aged 55 to 70 in good health and CMV-seronegative. The chain couples TRBV19 to TRBJ2-3; the match to TRBD2 covers 9 bases. CDR3 loop: CASTHGAGGSTDTQYF. The CDR3 DNA follows: TGTGCCAGTACCCACGGAGCGGGGGGAAGCACAGATACGCAGTATTTT.